Below, 25 T cell receptor beta chains from the same sample are listed, as sequenced in a study of vaccination effects on CD4 cells after COVID-19 (dated by TCRdb to between 2020 and 2023). After less than 13 days of culture, CD4+ T cells were isolated with the EasySep CD4+ T cell isolation kit. Each participant got two doses of an mRNA SARS-CoV-2 vaccine, either BNT162b2 or mRNA-1273. Preparation of the library involved the immunoSEQ multiplex PCR assay. TCRdb took this table from immuneACCESS and kept in-frame rearrangements with V and J called. Such tables lack part of the clones; where checked against another copy, unresolved V genes explain under half of the gap, and the rest is unexplained. This sample is represented by about 40,000 clones; around 71% of them were singletons. Less than 9.5% of the sample comes from the top ten. The antigens for these receptors are not known. Material: CD4+ T cells from PBMCs cultured without peptide, obtained after COVID-19 vaccination. The receptors stem from a human donor who received a COVID-19 vaccine.

This clone appeared a few times. This chain uses TRBV5-1 with TRBJ1-1, with a possible D match to TRBD1 (5 bases). Germline CDR1 SGHRS, CDR2 YFSETQ. Trimming stripped 4 bases from V and 1 base from J, with 11 bases between. The length of the CDR3 is 14 residues. CDR3 loop: CASSVQAGNTEAFF. DNA for the CDR3: TGCGCCAGCAGCGTACAGGCGGGGAACACTGAAGCTTTCTTT.

This chain uses TRBV11-3 with TRBJ1-1; 10 nucleotides align to TRBD1. CDR3 length equals 14 residues. The V and J ends lost 4 bases and 4 bases, in that order; junction bases with no gene match: 3. Per the germline V gene, CDR1 is SGHNT and CDR2 is YENEEA. The CDR3 protein is CASSSGQGGTEAFF. CDR3 DNA sequence: TGTGCCAGCAGCTCTGGACAGGGGGGCACTGAAGCTTTCTTT. Based on the CDR3 plus reference TRBV11-3 and TRBJ1-1, the full variable domain is EAGVVQSPRYKIIEKKQPVAFWCNPISGHNTLYWYLQNLGQGPELLIRYENEEAVDDSQLPKDRFSAERLKGVDSTLKIQPAELGDSAVYLCASSSGQGGTEAFFGQGTRLTVV.

The CDR3 nucleotides are TGTGCCACCAGTGAACGCCCTATGGAGACCGGGGAGCTGTTTTTT. Translation gives CATSERPMETGELFF. This chain links TRBV24-1 with TRBJ2-2, with unresolved D. The CDR3 spans 15 residues. Trimming pared 4 bases from V and 5 bases from J, leaving 13 bases between. From germline, CDR1 is KGHDR and CDR2 SFDVKD.

The rearrangement links TRBV6-2 or TRBV6-3 to TRBJ2-7; 8 bases map to TRBD2. V was clipped by 6 bases and J by 2 bases; unmatched bases: 6. Germline V gene data show CDR1 as MNHEY and CDR2 as SVGEGT. The CDR3 is made up of 14 amino acids. The DNA for the CDR3 is TGTGCCAGCAGCTCCGGACTAGCTACCTACGAGCAGTACTTC. This translates into CASSSGLATYEQYF.

The chain combines TRBV10-3 with TRBJ1-5; 9 bases match TRBD1. Germline CDR1 reads ENHRY; CDR2 reads SYGVKD. This CDR3 spans 17 amino acids. Germline trimming cut 5 bases from V and 1 base from J; bases unmatched to any gene: 9. The CDR3 DNA sequence: TGTGCCATCAGTCGGACAGGGGAAATACGGAGCAATCAGCCCCAGCATTTT. Protein product: CAISRTGEIRSNQPQHF.

V is TRBV6-5 and J is TRBJ1-4; 8 bases match TRBD1. The germline CDR1 and CDR2 sequences are MNHEY and SVGAGI. The ends lost 7 bases at V and 7 bases at J; junction bases unmatched: 8. The CDR3 covers 14 residues. CDR3 coding DNA: TGTGCCAGCACTATTGGGACAGGCGGTGAAAAACTGTTTTTT. This codes for CASTIGTGGEKLFF.

The chain uses TRBV19 and TRBJ2-1; 14 nucleotides line up with TRBD2. Germline assignment: CDR1 LNHDA and CDR2 SQIVND (reference sequence). This CDR3 comprises 17 residues. J was trimmed by 9 bases and V by 7 bases; bases with no gene match: 14. CDR3 amino acids: CASTLSGLAGDGSEQFF. The CDR3 coding sequence is TGTGCCAGTACCCTTTCGGGACTAGCGGGAGATGGAAGTGAGCAGTTCTTC.

This chain uses TRBV6-6 with TRBJ1-5, with 11 bases lining up with TRBD1. The CDR3 totals 16 residues. From germline, CDR1 is MNHNY and CDR2 SVGAGI (reference sequence). V gave up 0 bases and J gave up 6 bases; unmatched junction bases: 4. The CDR3 sequence: CASSYSGQGVPQPQHF. The CDR3 DNA follows: TGTGCCAGCAGTTACTCGGGACAGGGGGTTCCTCAGCCCCAGCATTTT.

This clone was detected only a few times. This chain uses TRBV19 with TRBJ1-5, with 8 nucleotides matching TRBD1. The CDR3 loop spans 14 amino acids. With V trimmed by 4 bases and J by 4 bases, 3 bases remained unmatched. CDR1 and CDR2 (germline): LNHDA, SQIVND (reference sequence). CDR3 amino acids: CASSTGTGNQPQHF. As DNA, the CDR3 is TGTGCCAGTAGTACCGGGACAGGTAATCAGCCCCAGCATTTT.

This clone has only one observation. The chain joins TRBV11-3 to TRBJ2-4; possible D gene TRBD1, 5 bases. There are 13 residues in the CDR3. The V and J ends lost 4 bases and 7 bases respectively, with 11 bases between them. Per the germline V gene, CDR1 is SGHNT and CDR2 is YENEEA. CDR3 in amino acids: CASSSNQGNIQYF. DNA of the CDR3: TGTGCCAGCAGCTCAAACCAGGGTAACATTCAGTACTTC.

The V and J genes are TRBV5-1 and TRBJ1-1; 8 bases agree with TRBD1. Germline V lookup: CDR1 SGHRS, CDR2 YFSETQ. The CDR3 sequence is 15 residues long. V was pared by 4 bases and J by 4 bases, with 9 bases of the junction left unmatched. The CDR3 DNA reads as TGCGCCAGCAGCGCTGGACAGGGCGGTGGCACTGAAGCTTTCTTT. It translates to CASSAGQGGGTEAFF.

The chain links TRBV5-1 to TRBJ2-3; the D gene is possibly TRBD2 (6 bases). Deletions cut 4 bases from V and 0 bases from J, with 6 bases between. In germline, CDR1 is SGHRS, CDR2 YFSETQ. CDR3 size: 13 residues. The CDR3 here is CASSRGSTDTQYF. CDR3 nucleotides: TGCGCCAGCAGCCGGGGGAGCACAGATACGCAGTATTTT.

The chain has TRBV29-1 and TRBJ1-5, with no clear D. The CDR3 extends over 12 amino acids. The ends were cut back, 4 bases at V and 2 bases at J, with 6 bases in the middle. Germline assignment: CDR1 SQVTM and CDR2 ANQGSEA. This CDR3 reads CSVGERNQPQHF. The CDR3 DNA is TGCAGCGTTGGAGAACGCAATCAGCCCCAGCATTTT.

The V and J genes are TRBV6-2 or TRBV6-3 and TRBJ2-7; D is perhaps TRBD1 (5 bases). Deletions cut 4 bases from V and 4 bases from J, with 11 bases between. This CDR3 contains 13 residues. CDR1 and CDR2 (germline): MNHEY, SVGEGT. The chain's CDR3 is CASSFPQGYEQYF. In nucleotides, the CDR3 is TGTGCCAGCAGTTTCCCTCAGGGTTACGAGCAGTACTTC.

The CDR3 DNA sequence: TGTGCCAGCCTCGGACCCTGGGCTGGGGCCAACGTCCTGACTTTC. Encoded protein: CASLGPWAGANVLTF. J is TRBJ2-6 and V is TRBV6-5; D gene uncertain. V was trimmed by 8 bases and J by 2 bases, leaving 13 bases between them. Germline-derived CDR1 and CDR2 are MNHEY and SVGAGI. The CDR3 contains 15 residues.

This clone has more than one count but fewer than ten. This sequence joins TRBV9 and TRBJ1-1, with no clear D. Looked up from germline, CDR1 is SGDLS and CDR2 is YYNGEE. V was trimmed by 0 bases and J by 1 base, leaving 7 bases between them. The CDR3 runs to 14 residues. The CDR3, as DNA: TGTGCCAGCAGCGTAGTGGCGGGGAACACTGAAGCTTTCTTT. Amino acid sequence: CASSVVAGNTEAFF. The full variable domain, rest sourced from reference TRBV9 and TRBJ1-1, is DSGVTQTPKHLITATGQRVTLRCSPRSGDLSVYWYQQSLDQGLQFLIQYYNGEERAKGNILERFSAQQFPDLHSELNLSSLELGDSALYFCASSVVAGNTEAFFGQGTRLTVV.

This clone has more than one count but fewer than ten. The V and J genes are TRBV6-6 and TRBJ1-2; unclear D gene. Trimming stripped 5 bases from V and 8 bases from J, with 12 bases between. This CDR3 is 12 amino acids long. The germline CDR1 and CDR2 sequences are MNHNY and SVGAGI (reference sequence). CDR3 sequence: CASSRAGEGYTF. The CDR3 nucleotides are TGTGCCAGCAGTAGGGCAGGCGAGGGCTACACCTTC.

This sequence joins TRBV6-5 and TRBJ1-1; D ambiguous. Trimming took off 0 bases at V and 1 base at J, with 9 bases between the two ends. CDR1 and CDR2 (germline): MNHEY, SVGAGI. This CDR3 has 15 amino acids. The CDR3 loop is CASSYSARPNTEAFF. The DNA for the CDR3 is TGTGCCAGCAGTTACTCCGCCAGGCCGAACACTGAAGCTTTCTTT.

This clone has only one observation. The chain employs TRBV9 and TRBJ2-2, with TRBD2 matching 9 bases. The germline V gene has CDR1 SGDLS and CDR2 YYNGEE. The CDR3 is made up of 15 amino acids. Trimming cost V 0 bases and J 6 bases; bases outside gene matches: 3. CDR3 DNA sequence: TGTGCCAGCAGCGTAGAACCTAGCGGGGCCGGGGAGCTGTTTTTT. It is translated as CASSVEPSGAGELFF.

V gene TRBV5-1 combines with J gene TRBJ2-3; a possible D gene is TRBD1 (6 bases). CDR3 length equals 14 residues. Trimming stripped 0 bases from V and 5 bases from J, with 10 bases between. Per germline, CDR1 SGHRS and CDR2 YFSETQ. The CDR3 reads CASSLGQGLDTQYF. The DNA of the CDR3 is TGCGCCAGCAGCTTGGGGCAGGGGCTAGATACGCAGTATTTT.

This clone was detected a few times. The chain has TRBV28 and TRBJ1-2, with 9 nucleotides matching TRBD1. J was trimmed by 5 bases and V by 3 bases; bases with no gene match: 4. The CDR3 is 14 amino acids. Germline CDR1 MDHEN, CDR2 SYDVKM. CDR3 protein: CASSFPGTGYGYTF. The CDR3 DNA reads TGTGCCAGCAGTTTCCCCGGGACAGGGTATGGCTACACCTTC.

The chain couples TRBV6-1 to TRBJ1-1; D gene unclear. CDR3 length equals 15 residues. V was clipped by 1 base and J by 1 base, with 10 bases between them. CDR1 is MNHNS and CDR2 is SASEGT in the germline V gene. CDR3 bases: TGTGCCAGCAGTGAAGGGAGGCTTAGGAACACTGAAGCTTTCTTT. Its translation is CASSEGRLRNTEAFF.

This clone is a singleton in its sample. CDR3 sequence reads: CASSKAKGENRAKFSYGYTF. DNA of the CDR3: TGTGCCAGCAGCAAAGCTAAGGGGGAGAACAGGGCCAAGTTTTCCTATGGCTACACCTTC. V usage is TRBV21-1 and J usage is TRBJ1-2; the table's D gene call, TRBD1, was not cross checked with the DNA. TRBV21-1 is assigned pseudogene status. The CDR3 totals 20 residues.

CDR3 protein: CAISTAAGTGNYGYTF. CDR3 nucleotides: TGTGCCATCAGTACCGCAGCGGGCACAGGGAACTATGGCTACACCTTC. The chain is built from TRBV10-3 and TRBJ1-2; a weak D match, TRBD1 (6 bases). V was shortened by 5 bases and J by 2 bases, with 18 bases between the two germline ends. CDR3 length: 16 amino acids. CDR1 ENHRY and CDR2 SYGVKD come from the germline V gene.

The chain employs TRBV19 and TRBJ1-1; D is unresolved. Trimming took 3 bases from V and 1 from J, leaving 6 bases between them. The germline CDR1 and CDR2 sequences are LNHDA and SQIVND (reference sequence). The CDR3 spans 13 residues. The DNA for the CDR3 is TGTGCCAGTAGTATCTTTGAGAACACTGAAGCTTTCTTT. Protein product: CASSIFENTEAFF.